The source of this T cell receptor (beta chain) is a study of early T cells in non-severe SARS-CoV-2 infection. Turning to the study itself: The sequenced material was bulk RNA from unsorted whole blood, and its chains were unpaired.

V was clipped by 1 base and J by 5 bases, with 7 bases between them. Germline CDR1 and CDR2: SGHNT and YYREEE (reference sequence). The CDR3 is 13 amino acids. Individual cDNA molecules carried attached unique molecular identifiers. A single record per CDR3 protein comes from TCRdb applying MiXCR to the 5' RACE reads. In the table there are about 110,000 distinct CDR3 sequences, 9.5% to 13% of which are singletons. This clonotype was seen ten or more times. What it binds is not known. Study-level points and caveats: VDJdb matching, biased toward anti-spike CD8 responses, missed private and CD4 specificities.

V usage is TRBV5-4 and J usage is TRBJ2-1; D gene ambiguous. This receptor was identified in an adult who was a healthcare worker with PCR-confirmed SARS-CoV-2 infection or an uninfected control (not recorded which). The specimen was whole blood. The CDR3 nucleotides read TGTGCCAGCAGCTTGCGCGGAAACAATGAGCAGTTCTTC. Encoded protein: CASSLRGNNEQFF.